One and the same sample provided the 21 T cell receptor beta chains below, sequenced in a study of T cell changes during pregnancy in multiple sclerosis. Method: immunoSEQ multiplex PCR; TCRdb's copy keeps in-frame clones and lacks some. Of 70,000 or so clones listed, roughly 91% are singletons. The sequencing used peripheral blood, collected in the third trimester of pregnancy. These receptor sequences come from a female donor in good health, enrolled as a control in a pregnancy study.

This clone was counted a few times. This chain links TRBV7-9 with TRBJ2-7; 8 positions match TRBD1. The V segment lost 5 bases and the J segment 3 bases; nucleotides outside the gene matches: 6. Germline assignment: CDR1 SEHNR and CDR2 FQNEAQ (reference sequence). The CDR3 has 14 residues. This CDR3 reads CASSATGANYEQYF. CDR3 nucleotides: TGTGCCAGCAGCGCGACAGGGGCCAACTACGAGCAGTACTTC.

For the CDR3, the DNA is TGTGCCAGCAGCTTCCGTTATGGAGGGACTGAAGCTTTCTTT. It encodes CASSFRYGGTEAFF. This sequence joins TRBV11-2 and TRBJ1-1; D call uncertain. The germline CDR1 and CDR2 sequences are SGHAT and FQNNGV. V gave up 3 bases and J gave up 5 bases, with 13 bases separating them. The CDR3 extends over 14 amino acids.

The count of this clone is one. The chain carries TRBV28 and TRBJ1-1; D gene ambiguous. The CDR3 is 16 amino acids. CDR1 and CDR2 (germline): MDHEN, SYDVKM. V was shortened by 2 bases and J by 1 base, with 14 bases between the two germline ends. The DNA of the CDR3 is TGTGCCAGCAGTTTACTGATGGCGGGCACGAACACTGAAGCTTTCTTT. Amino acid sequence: CASSLLMAGTNTEAFF.

CDR3 region: CAWGLAGGTDTQYF. The CDR3 DNA follows: TGTGCCTGGGGACTAGCGGGAGGGACAGATACGCAGTATTTT. The rearrangement uses TRBV30 and TRBJ2-3, with 15 bases that match TRBD2. This CDR3 has 14 residues. Germline lookup yields CDR1 GTSNPN and CDR2 SVGIG (reference sequence). The V gene end was trimmed by 5 bases and the J gene end by 3 bases; junction bases not matched to a gene: 0.

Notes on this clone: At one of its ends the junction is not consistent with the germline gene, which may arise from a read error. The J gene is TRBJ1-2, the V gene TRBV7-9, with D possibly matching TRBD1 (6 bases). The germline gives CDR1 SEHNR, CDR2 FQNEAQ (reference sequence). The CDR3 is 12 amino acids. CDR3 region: CASSTGNSGYTF. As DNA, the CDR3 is TGTGCCAGCAGCACAGGGAACTCTGGCTACACCTTC.

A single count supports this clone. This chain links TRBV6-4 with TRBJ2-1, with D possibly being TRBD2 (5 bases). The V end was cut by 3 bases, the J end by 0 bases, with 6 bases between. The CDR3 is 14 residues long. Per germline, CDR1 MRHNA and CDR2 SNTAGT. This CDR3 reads CASSDGSSYNEQFF. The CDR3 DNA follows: TGTGCCAGCAGTGATGGGAGCTCCTACAATGAGCAGTTCTTC.

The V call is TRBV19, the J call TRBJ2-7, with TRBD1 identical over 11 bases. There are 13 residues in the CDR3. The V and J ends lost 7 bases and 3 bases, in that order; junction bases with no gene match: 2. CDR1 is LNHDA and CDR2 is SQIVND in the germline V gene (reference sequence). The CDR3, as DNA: TGTGCCAGTACGGGACAGGGGGACTACGAGCAGTACTTC. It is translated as CASTGQGDYEQYF.

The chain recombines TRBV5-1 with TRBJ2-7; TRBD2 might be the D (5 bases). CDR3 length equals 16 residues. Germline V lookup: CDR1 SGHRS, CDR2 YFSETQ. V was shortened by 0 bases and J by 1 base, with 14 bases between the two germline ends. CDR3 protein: CASSLGEGRASYEQYF. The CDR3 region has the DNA TGCGCCAGCAGCTTGGGTGAGGGTAGAGCATCCTACGAGCAGTACTTC.

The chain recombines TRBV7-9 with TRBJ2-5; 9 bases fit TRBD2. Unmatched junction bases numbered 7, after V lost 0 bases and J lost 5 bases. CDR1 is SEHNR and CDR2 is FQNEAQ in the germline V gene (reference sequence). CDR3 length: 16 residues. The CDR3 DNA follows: TGTGCCAGCAGCTTAGCGGGGCGGGGGGGCGAGGAGACCCAGTACTTC. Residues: CASSLAGRGGEETQYF. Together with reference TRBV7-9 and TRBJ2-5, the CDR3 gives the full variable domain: DTGVSQNPRHKITKRGQNVTFRCDPISEHNRLYWYRQTLGQGPEFLTYFQNEAQLEKSRLLSDRFSAERPKGSFSTLEIQRTEQGDSAMYLCASSLAGRGGEETQYFGPGTRLLVL.

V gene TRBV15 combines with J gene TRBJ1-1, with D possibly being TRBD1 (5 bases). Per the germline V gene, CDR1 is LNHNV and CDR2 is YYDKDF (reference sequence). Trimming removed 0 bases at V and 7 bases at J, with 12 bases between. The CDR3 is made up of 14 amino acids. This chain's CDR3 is CATSRDPDGHEAFF. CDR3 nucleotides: TGTGCCACCAGCAGAGACCCCGACGGACATGAAGCTTTCTTT.

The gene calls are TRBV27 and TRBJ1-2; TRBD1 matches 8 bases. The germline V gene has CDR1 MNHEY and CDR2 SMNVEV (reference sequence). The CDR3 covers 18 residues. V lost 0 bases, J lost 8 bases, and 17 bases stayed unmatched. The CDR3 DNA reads TGTGCCAGCAGTTTATCAGGGGGGCGGACAGGGTACCTTAGGGGCTACACCTTC. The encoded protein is CASSLSGGRTGYLRGYTF.

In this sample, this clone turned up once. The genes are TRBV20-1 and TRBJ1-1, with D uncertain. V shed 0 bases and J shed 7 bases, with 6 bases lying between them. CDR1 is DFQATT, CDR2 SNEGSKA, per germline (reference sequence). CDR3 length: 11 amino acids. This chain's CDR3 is CSAREAVEAFF. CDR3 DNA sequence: TGCAGTGCTAGAGAAGCGGTTGAAGCTTTCTTT.

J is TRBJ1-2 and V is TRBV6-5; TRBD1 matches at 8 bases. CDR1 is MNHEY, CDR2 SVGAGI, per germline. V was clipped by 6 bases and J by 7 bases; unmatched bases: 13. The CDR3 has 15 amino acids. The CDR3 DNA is TGTGCCAGCAGAAGCGGGACAGGTGGTTCGAGTGGCTACACCTTC. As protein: CASRSGTGGSSGYTF.

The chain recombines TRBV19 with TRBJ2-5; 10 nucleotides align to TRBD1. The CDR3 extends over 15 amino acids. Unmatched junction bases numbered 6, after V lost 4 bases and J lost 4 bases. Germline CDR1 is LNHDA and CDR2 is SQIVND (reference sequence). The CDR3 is CASSNRDRGVETQYF. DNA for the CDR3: TGTGCCAGTAGTAACCGGGACAGGGGCGTAGAGACCCAGTACTTC.

The CDR3 protein is CASSPPGQYTEAFF. The CDR3 region has the DNA TGTGCCAGCTCACCACCTGGACAGTACACTGAAGCTTTCTTT. The chain recombines TRBV18 with TRBJ1-1; D may be TRBD1 (6 bases). CDR3 length: 14 residues. V was pared by 0 bases and J by 3 bases, with 8 bases between. Germline values: CDR1 KGHSH, CDR2 LQKENI.

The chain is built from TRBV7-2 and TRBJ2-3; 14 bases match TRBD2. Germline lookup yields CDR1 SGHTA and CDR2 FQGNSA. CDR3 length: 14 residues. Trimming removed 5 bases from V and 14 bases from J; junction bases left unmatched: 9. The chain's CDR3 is CASSTGLAGARGYF. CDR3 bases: TGTGCCAGCAGCACGGGACTAGCGGGAGCTCGAGGGTATTTT.

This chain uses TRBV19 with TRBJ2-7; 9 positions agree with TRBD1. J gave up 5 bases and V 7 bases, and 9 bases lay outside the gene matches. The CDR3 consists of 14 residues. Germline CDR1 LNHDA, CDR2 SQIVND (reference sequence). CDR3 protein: CASTGQGSVDEQYF. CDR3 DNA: TGTGCCAGTACCGGACAGGGGTCGGTCGACGAGCAGTACTTC.

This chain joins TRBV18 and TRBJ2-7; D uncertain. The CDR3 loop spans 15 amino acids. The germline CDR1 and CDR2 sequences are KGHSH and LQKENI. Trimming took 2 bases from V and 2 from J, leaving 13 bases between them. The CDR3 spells CASSPYGGGAYEQYF. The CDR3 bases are TGTGCCAGCTCACCATATGGCGGCGGAGCCTACGAGCAGTACTTC.

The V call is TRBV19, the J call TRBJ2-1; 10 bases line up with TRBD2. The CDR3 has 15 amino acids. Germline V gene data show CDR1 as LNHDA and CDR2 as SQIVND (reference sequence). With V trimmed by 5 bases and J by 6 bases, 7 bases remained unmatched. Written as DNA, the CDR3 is TGTGCCAGTAGTCAAGGGGCTAGCGGGGGCAATGAGCAGTTCTTC. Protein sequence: CASSQGASGGNEQFF.

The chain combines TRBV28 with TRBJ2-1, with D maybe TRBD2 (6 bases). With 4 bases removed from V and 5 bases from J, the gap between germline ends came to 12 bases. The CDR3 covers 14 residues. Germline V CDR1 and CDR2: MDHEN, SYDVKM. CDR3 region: CASSWEVYHNEQFF. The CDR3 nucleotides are TGTGCCAGCAGTTGGGAGGTCTACCACAATGAGCAGTTCTTC. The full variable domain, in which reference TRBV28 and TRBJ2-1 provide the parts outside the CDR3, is DVKVTQSSRYLVKRTGEKVFLECVQDMDHENMFWYRQDPGLGLRLIYFSYDVKMKEKGDIPEGYSVSREKKERFSLILESASTNQTSMYLCASSWEVYHNEQFFGPGTRLTVL.

The CDR3 DNA follows: TGTGCCAGCAGCTTGCTGGCAGGGAAGACTGAAGCTTTCTTT. Its protein product is CASSLLAGKTEAFF. This chain connects TRBV5-6 to TRBJ1-1; D possibly corresponds to TRBD1 (5 bases). Germline CDR1 reads SGHDT; CDR2 reads YYEEEE. V lost 1 base to trimming and J lost 5 bases, with 12 bases between them. The CDR3 runs to 14 residues.